The 24 T cell receptor beta chains listed next were all sequenced from one sample in a study of T cell responses to AZD1222 COVID-19 vaccine. Only in-frame clones appear in the TCRdb table, and some are missing; sequencing was by immunoSEQ multiplex PCR. The sample records around 170,000 clones, approximately 86% being singletons. This sample comprised peripheral blood, obtained 28 days after the second AZD1222 dose. The receptors stem from an adult who received the AZD1222 COVID-19 vaccine.

V is TRBV6-5 and J is TRBJ1-5, with 8 bases fitting TRBD1. With 4 bases clipped from V and 4 bases from J, the junction kept 6 bases outside the gene matches. Germline-derived CDR1 and CDR2 are MNHEY and SVGAGI. The CDR3 loop spans 15 amino acids. CDR3 coding DNA: TGTGCCAGCAGTTCTGGACAGGGAGGGAATCAGCCCCAGCATTTT. This encodes CASSSGQGGNQPQHF.

The chain joins TRBV10-3 to TRBJ2-2, with D perhaps TRBD1 or TRBD2 (5 bases each). The CDR3 is made up of 17 amino acids. Germline values: CDR1 ENHRY, CDR2 SYGVKD. V was clipped by 0 bases and J by 5 bases, with 16 bases between them. DNA for the CDR3: TGTGCCATCAGTGAGTCAGCCGGGACCGGAATTACCGGGGAGCTGTTTTTT. This gives the protein CAISESAGTGITGELFF.

DNA of the CDR3: TGTGCCAGCAGCCCCGGACGTTACGAGCAGTACTTC. It translates to CASSPGRYEQYF. The rearrangement joins TRBV3-1 (or the pseudogene TRBV3-2) to TRBJ2-7, with D unresolved. The CDR3 contains 12 residues. Between the trimmed V and J ends, which lost 4 bases and 4 bases, there was a span of 8 bases. Germline assignment: CDR1 LGHDT and CDR2 YNNKEL (reference sequence).

In the case of this clone: The conserved closing phenylalanine or tryptophan is absent in this CDR3, likely reflecting a read error. The DNA is left out, because the CDR3 cannot be placed on it with certainty; the CDR3 is given as TCRdb lists it. V gene TRBV21-1 combines with J gene TRBJ2-3; TRBD2, the D gene given by the table, was not confirmed from the DNA. TRBV21-1 is classified as a pseudogene. The CDR3 totals 12 residues, both ends included. CDR3 sequence reads: CATPKGRDPCFS.

The CDR3 nucleotides read TGTGCCAGCTCACCCAGGGGGGGGATCTCTGAAGCTTTCTTT. Translation gives CASSPRGGISEAFF. This chain uses TRBV18 with TRBJ1-1; 7 bases align to TRBD1. With 3 bases clipped from V and 6 bases from J, the junction kept 7 bases outside the gene matches. The V gene's germline CDR1 is KGHSH and CDR2 LQKENI. The CDR3 is 14 amino acids.

V usage is TRBV6-4 and J usage is TRBJ1-2; 9 bases fit TRBD1. V gave up 9 bases and J gave up 4 bases; unmatched junction bases: 6. This CDR3 contains 13 residues. Germline lookup yields CDR1 MRHNA and CDR2 SNTAGT. The DNA of the CDR3 is TGTGCCAGTAACAGGGGGCTAATCTATGGCTACACCTTC. Protein sequence: CASNRGLIYGYTF.

The chain is built from TRBV7-9 and TRBJ2-3, with 9 nucleotides matching TRBD2. The CDR3 contains 16 residues. CDR1 is SEHNR and CDR2 is FQNEAQ in the germline V gene (reference sequence). J lost 3 bases, V lost 0 bases, and 4 bases had no gene match. CDR3 sequence: CASSLASGGRTDTQYF. DNA of the CDR3: TGTGCCAGCAGCTTAGCTAGCGGGGGTAGGACAGATACGCAGTATTTT.

There are a few counts of this clone. This rearrangement joins TRBV7-2 to TRBJ2-7; either TRBD1 or TRBD2 may fit D (5 bases each). V lost 3 bases to trimming and J lost 7 bases, with 16 bases between them. In germline, CDR1 is SGHTA, CDR2 FQGNSA. CDR3 size: 14 residues. The CDR3, as DNA: TGTGCCAGCAGCTTGAGGGGAAGGGTTGGAGAGCAGTACTTC. It translates to CASSLRGRVGEQYF.

The chain combines TRBV4-1 with TRBJ2-7; possible D gene TRBD1, 5 bases. Germline lookup yields CDR1 MGHRA and CDR2 YSYEKL. CDR3 length: 16 residues. V lost 0 bases to trimming and J lost 4 bases, with 16 bases between them. The DNA for the CDR3 is TGCGCCAGCAGCCAAGATATGGCAGGGCGGATTTACGAGCAGTACTTC. Translated: CASSQDMAGRIYEQYF.

This clone was seen only a few times. The chain uses TRBV3-1 (or the pseudogene TRBV3-2) and TRBJ2-1; TRBD1 might be the D (5 bases). V was clipped by 2 bases and J by 10 bases, with 9 bases between them. Per germline, CDR1 LGHDT and CDR2 YNNKEL (reference sequence). The CDR3 is made up of 12 amino acids. This CDR3 is CASSQRTGEQFF. The CDR3 region has the DNA TGTGCCAGCAGCCAAAGAACAGGCGAGCAGTTCTTC.

The rearrangement links TRBV6-5 to TRBJ2-7, with 7 bases fitting TRBD1. Unmatched junction bases numbered 6, after V lost 6 bases and J lost 4 bases. Germline assignment: CDR1 MNHEY and CDR2 SVGAGI. This CDR3 comprises 13 residues. The CDR3 sequence: CASRGQGVYEQYF. The CDR3 DNA sequence: TGTGCCAGCAGGGGTCAGGGGGTTTACGAGCAGTACTTC.

The CDR3 here is CASSRQPGTSTDTQYF. The CDR3 DNA sequence: TGTGCCAGCAGTCGACAGCCAGGGACTAGCACAGATACGCAGTATTTT. The rearrangement joins TRBV27 to TRBJ2-3, with a tentative D call TRBD2 (6 bases). V lost 5 bases and J lost 0, with 15 bases in between. This CDR3 contains 16 residues. CDR1 and CDR2 (germline): MNHEY, SMNVEV (reference sequence).

The V call is TRBV5-4, the J call TRBJ1-6; D is possibly TRBD1 (5 bases). V was cut by 3 bases and J by 9 bases, with 16 bases left in between. Germline assignment: CDR1 SGHNT and CDR2 YYREEE (reference sequence). The CDR3 is 15 residues long. The CDR3 here is CASSWEFGGGSPLHF. DNA of the CDR3: TGTGCCAGCAGCTGGGAGTTCGGGGGAGGTTCACCCCTCCACTTT.

This sequence joins TRBV4-2 and TRBJ1-3; 10 bases agree with TRBD1. Trimming took 4 bases from V and 3 from J; bases not matched to a gene: 18. This CDR3 is built from 20 residues. Germline V CDR1 and CDR2: LGHNA, YNFKEQ. The CDR3 region is CASSRRVQGRDRGVGNTIYF. The CDR3 DNA follows: TGTGCCAGCAGCCGCCGAGTTCAGGGGCGGGACAGGGGTGTTGGAAACACCATATATTTT.

CDR3 loop: CASSGPGTSGGNEQFF. The CDR3 nucleotides are TGTGCCAGCAGCGGACCCGGGACTAGCGGGGGGAATGAGCAGTTCTTC. The chain employs TRBV9 and TRBJ2-1, with 15 bases that match TRBD2. The germline V gene encodes CDR1 SGDLS and CDR2 YYNGEE. The CDR3 spans 16 residues. The junction had 5 bases not matched to a gene; V was cut back by 3 bases and J by 7 bases.

The rearrangement links TRBV7-3 to TRBJ2-2, with a possible D match to TRBD2 (6 bases). V was clipped by 5 bases and J by 6 bases, with 10 bases between them. Germline V gene sequence: CDR1 SGHTA, CDR2 FQGTGA. The CDR3 sequence is 13 residues long. The DNA for the CDR3 is TGTGCCAGCAGCCCCCGGAGGGCCGGGGAGCTGTTTTTT. It specifies CASSPRRAGELFF.

The V gene is TRBV11-3, the J gene TRBJ2-7; the D gene is possibly TRBD2 (6 bases). The germline V gene encodes CDR1 SGHNT and CDR2 YENEEA. V lost 4 bases to trimming and J lost 7 bases, with 14 bases between them. The CDR3 sequence is 13 residues long. CDR3 in DNA: TGTGCCAGCAGCTCCACCCGGGCGGGAGAGCAGTACTTC. This encodes CASSSTRAGEQYF.

This clone appeared a single time. The V call is TRBV10-3, the J call TRBJ2-4; the D is unclear. V shed 3 bases and J shed 8 bases, with 8 bases lying between them. The germline V gene encodes CDR1 ENHRY and CDR2 SYGVKD. There are 12 residues in the CDR3. The CDR3 region has the DNA TGTGCCATCAGTGATTCCGGATACATTCAGTACTTC. As protein: CAISDSGYIQYF.

The chain links TRBV7-2 to TRBJ2-1; TRBD2 matches at 12 bases. The CDR3 has 18 residues. Germline V lookup: CDR1 SGHTA, CDR2 FQGNSA. V shed 2 bases and J 0 bases; nucleotides not matched to a gene: 5. The CDR3 reads CASSLSSGGAFSYNEQFF. The CDR3 region has the DNA TGTGCCAGCAGCTTATCTAGCGGGGGGGCCTTCTCCTACAATGAGCAGTTCTTC.

In its sample, this clone was seen once. The genes are TRBV6-2 or TRBV6-3 and TRBJ2-3, with 13 positions matching TRBD2. The CDR3 spans 15 residues. With V trimmed by 0 bases and J by 7 bases, 1 base remained unmatched. CDR1 MNHEY and CDR2 SVGEGT come from the germline V gene. CDR3 sequence reads: CASSYSGLAGHTQYF. In DNA form, the CDR3 reads TGTGCCAGCAGTTACTCGGGACTAGCGGGGCATACGCAGTATTTT.

J is TRBJ2-1 and V is TRBV12-3 or TRBV12-4; perhaps D is TRBD1 or TRBD2 (5 bases each). Trimming removed 3 bases at V and 9 bases at J, with 9 bases between. The CDR3 loop spans 12 amino acids. The CDR3 is CASSFPGTEQFF. The CDR3 DNA reads TGTGCCAGCAGTTTCCCCGGGACTGAGCAGTTCTTC.

The chain joins TRBV10-3 to TRBJ1-4; D ambiguous. The CDR3 runs 14 residues. The germline V gene has CDR1 ENHRY and CDR2 SYGVKD. Trimming took 4 bases from V and 5 from J, leaving 11 bases between them. The CDR3 sequence: CAISGDTGNEKLFF. CDR3 nucleotides: TGTGCCATCAGTGGTGACACGGGGAATGAAAAACTGTTTTTT.

The V gene is TRBV9, the J gene TRBJ2-3; tentatively, D is TRBD1 (5 bases). Trimming removed 4 bases at V and 4 bases at J, with 19 bases between. Germline CDR1 is SGDLS and CDR2 is YYNGEE. CDR3 length: 16 amino acids. The CDR3 DNA sequence: TGTGCCAGCAGCCCCTACCCCCCCCAGGGATCAGATACGCAGTATTTT. Translating gives CASSPYPPQGSDTQYF. Complete variable domain (other parts from reference TRBV9 and TRBJ2-3): DSGVTQTPKHLITATGQRVTLRCSPRSGDLSVYWYQQSLDQGLQFLIQYYNGEERAKGNILERFSAQQFPDLHSELNLSSLELGDSALYFCASSPYPPQGSDTQYFGPGTRLTVL.

This chain joins TRBV3-1 (or the pseudogene TRBV3-2) and TRBJ2-2; D is possibly TRBD1 or TRBD2 (6 bases each). Germline V lookup: CDR1 LGHDT, CDR2 YNNKEL (reference sequence). V dropped 5 bases and J dropped 5 bases, with 12 bases sitting between them. The CDR3 length is 14 residues. The CDR3 DNA is TGTGCCAGCAGCAAAGGGGGAGGAACCGGGGAGCTGTTTTTT. Its protein product is CASSKGGGTGELFF.